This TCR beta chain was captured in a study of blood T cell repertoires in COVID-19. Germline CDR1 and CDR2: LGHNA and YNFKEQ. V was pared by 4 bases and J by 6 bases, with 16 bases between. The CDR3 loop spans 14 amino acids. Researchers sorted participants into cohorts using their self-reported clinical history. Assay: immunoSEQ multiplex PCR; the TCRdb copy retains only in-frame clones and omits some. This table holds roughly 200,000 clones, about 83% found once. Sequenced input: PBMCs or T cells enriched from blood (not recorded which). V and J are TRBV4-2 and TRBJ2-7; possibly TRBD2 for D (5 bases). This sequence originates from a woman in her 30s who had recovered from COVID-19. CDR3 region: CASSLPGGGAEQYF. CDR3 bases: TGTGCCAGCAGCCTCCCAGGAGGTGGCGCCGAGCAGTACTTC.